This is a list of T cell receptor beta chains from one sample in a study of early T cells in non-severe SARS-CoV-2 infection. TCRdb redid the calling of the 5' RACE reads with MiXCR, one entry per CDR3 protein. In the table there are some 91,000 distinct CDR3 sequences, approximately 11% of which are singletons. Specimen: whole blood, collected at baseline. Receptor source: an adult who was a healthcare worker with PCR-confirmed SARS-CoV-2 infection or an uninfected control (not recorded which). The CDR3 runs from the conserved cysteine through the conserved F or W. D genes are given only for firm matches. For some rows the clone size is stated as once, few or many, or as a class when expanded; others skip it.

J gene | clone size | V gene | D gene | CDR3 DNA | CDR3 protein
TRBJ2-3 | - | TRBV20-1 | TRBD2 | TGCAGTGCTAGTTTGGCGGGAGCAGATACGCAGTATTTT | CSASLAGADTQYF
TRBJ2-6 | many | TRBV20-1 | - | TGCAGTGCTAGACCTAGGGGCTCTGGGGCCAACGTCCTGACTTTC | CSARPRGSGANVLTF
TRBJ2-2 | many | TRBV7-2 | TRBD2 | TGTGCCAGCAGCCCCGCTAGCGGGGGCTCTAACACCGGGGAGCTGTTTTTT | CASSPASGGSNTGELFF
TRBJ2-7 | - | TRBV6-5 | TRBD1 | TGTGCCAGCAGTCGGACAGGGATGGCCTACGAGCAGTACTTC | CASSRTGMAYEQYF
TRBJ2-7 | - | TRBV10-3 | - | TGTGCCATCAGTGAGGATCCGTCCTACGAGCAGTACTTC | CAISEDPSYEQYF
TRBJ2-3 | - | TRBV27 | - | TGTGCCAGCGGGACTTCCGTGGCAGATACGCAGTATTTT | CASGTSVADTQYF
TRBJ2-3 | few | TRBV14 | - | TGTGCCAGCAGCCGGGTGGGGAGCCTCACAGATACGCAGTATTTT | CASSRVGSLTDTQYF
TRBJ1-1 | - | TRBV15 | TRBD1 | TGTGCCACCAGCAGAGTGGACAGGCGACATGCTTTCTTT | CATSRVDRRHAFF
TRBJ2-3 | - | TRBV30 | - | TGTGCCTGGAGTCCCCCCATAGGGAACACAGATACGCAGTATTTT | CAWSPPIGNTDTQYF
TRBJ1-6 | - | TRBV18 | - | TGTGCCAGCTCACCCGGGAAAGCGAATTCACCCCTCCACTTT | CASSPGKANSPLHF
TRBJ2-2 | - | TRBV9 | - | TGTGCCAGCAGCCAACGTCGGGACCCCGGGGAGCTGTTTTTT | CASSQRRDPGELFF
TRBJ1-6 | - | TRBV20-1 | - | TGCAGTGCCACTAGTAAGGGATGGGCATCCACACCCCTCCACTTT | CSATSKGWASTPLHF
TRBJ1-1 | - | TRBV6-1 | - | TGTGCCAGCAGTGAAGCGCTCCAGGGGATGGATGAAGCTTTCTTT | CASSEALQGMDEAFF
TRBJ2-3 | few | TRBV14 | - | TGTGCCAGCAGCCGACGCGGTTCCACAGATACGCAGTATTTT | CASSRRGSTDTQYF
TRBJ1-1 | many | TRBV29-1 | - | TGCAGCGTTGAGTCGGGTAACACTGAAGCTTTCTTT | CSVESGNTEAFF
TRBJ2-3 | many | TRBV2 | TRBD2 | TGTGCCACAGCGGGAGCAGGTCTTAGCACAGATACGCAGTATTTT | CATAGAGLSTDTQYF
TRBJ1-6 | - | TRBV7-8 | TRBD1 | TGTGCCAGCAGCTTAATAGGGGGCCGCTCCTATAATTCACCCCTCCACTTT | CASSLIGGRSYNSPLHF
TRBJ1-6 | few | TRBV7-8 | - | TGTGCCAGCAGCAAACCGAGAGTCCCTTATAATTCACCCCTCCACTTT | CASSKPRVPYNSPLHF
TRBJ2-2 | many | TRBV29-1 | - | TGCAGCGTTGGGCTAAGGGGCGCTTACGGGGAGCTGTTTTTT | CSVGLRGAYGELFF
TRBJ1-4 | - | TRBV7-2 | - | TGTGCCAGCGGCCGCTACCACCACACGGAAAAACTGTTTTTT | CASGRYHHTEKLFF
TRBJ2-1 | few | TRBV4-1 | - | TGCGCCAGCAGCCAAGTCGGAGGGAATGAGCAGTTCTTC | CASSQVGGNEQFF
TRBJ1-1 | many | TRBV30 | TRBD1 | TGTGCCTGGAGCCGACAGGGTGGTGAAGCTTTCTTT | CAWSRQGGEAFF
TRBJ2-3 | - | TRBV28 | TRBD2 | TGTGCCAGCAGTTTTTGGCTAGCGGGCACAGATACGCAGTATTTT | CASSFWLAGTDTQYF
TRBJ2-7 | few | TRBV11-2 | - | TGTGCCAGCAGCTTAGGGGACGCCACTTACGAGCAGTACTTC | CASSLGDATYEQYF
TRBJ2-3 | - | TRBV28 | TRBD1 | TGTGCCAGCAAAGCTACCGGGACAGAGGCGGATACGCAGTATTTT | CASKATGTEADTQYF
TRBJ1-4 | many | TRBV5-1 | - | TGCGCCAGCAGCTTGGACCCAACTAATGAAAAACTGTTTTTT | CASSLDPTNEKLFF
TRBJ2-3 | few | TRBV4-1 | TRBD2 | TGCGCCAGCAGCGCACATTCGGCTAGCGGGAGTCTCACAGATACGCAGTATTTT | CASSAHSASGSLTDTQYF
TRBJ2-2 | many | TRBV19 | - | TGTGCCAGTAGGCCACAGCTCACCGGGGAGCTGTTTTTT | CASRPQLTGELFF
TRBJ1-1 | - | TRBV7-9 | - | TGTGCCAGCAGCCCGGACAGTTTAGAAGCTTTCTTT | CASSPDSLEAFF
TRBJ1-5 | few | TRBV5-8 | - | TGTGCCAGCAGCTTGGCCTCACCCGGGAAGCCCCAGCATTTT | CASSLASPGKPQHF
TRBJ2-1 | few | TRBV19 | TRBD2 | TGTGCCAGTAGTACTAGCGGGCCCTACAATGAGCAGTTCTTC | CASSTSGPYNEQFF
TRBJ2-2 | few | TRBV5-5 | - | TGTGCCAGCAGCTCCTGGACAGTAAGAACCACCGGGGAGCTGTTTTTT | CASSSWTVRTTGELFF
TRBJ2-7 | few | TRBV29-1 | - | TGCAGCGTTGAACAGGGGAAAGAGCAGTACTTC | CSVEQGKEQYF
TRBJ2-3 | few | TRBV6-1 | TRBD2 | TGTGCCAGCACCCCTAGCGGGAGGACCACAGATACGCAGTATTTT | CASTPSGRTTDTQYF
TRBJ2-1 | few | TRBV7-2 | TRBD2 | TGTGCCAGCAGCTTAGTTGCTAGCGGGAGGCCTTACAATGAGCAGTTCTTC | CASSLVASGRPYNEQFF
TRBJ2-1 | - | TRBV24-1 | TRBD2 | TGTGCCACAAGCGGGAAATCCTACAATGAGCAGTTCTTC | CATSGKSYNEQFF
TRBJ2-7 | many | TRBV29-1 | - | TGCAGCGTTACAACGGTTTTGGACAGATCCGAGCAGTACTTC | CSVTTVLDRSEQYF
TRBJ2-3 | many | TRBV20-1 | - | TGCAGTGCTAGAGATCTCCTAGCATCAGATACGCAGTATTTT | CSARDLLASDTQYF
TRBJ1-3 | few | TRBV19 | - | TGTGCCAGTAGTATCGGGGCAGGATTTGGAAACACCATATATTTT | CASSIGAGFGNTIYF
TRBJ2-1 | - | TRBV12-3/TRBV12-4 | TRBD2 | TGTGCCAGCAGTACTAGCGAGCCCTACAATGAGCAGTTCTTC | CASSTSEPYNEQFF
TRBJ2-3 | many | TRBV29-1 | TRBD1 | TGCAGCGCCGTAACAGGGGGCGGAGATACGCAGTATTTT | CSAVTGGGDTQYF
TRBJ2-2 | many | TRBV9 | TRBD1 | TGTGCCAGCAGCGTAGGGGACAGCCGGCGGAACACCGGGGAGCTGTTTTTT | CASSVGDSRRNTGELFF
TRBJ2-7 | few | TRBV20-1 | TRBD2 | TGCAGTGCTAGAGATCACCTAGCGGGATCATACGAGCAGTACTTC | CSARDHLAGSYEQYF
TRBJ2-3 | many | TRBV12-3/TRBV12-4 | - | TGTGCCAGCAGCAACACAGATACGCAGTATTTT | CASSNTDTQYF
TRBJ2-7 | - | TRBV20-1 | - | TGCAGTGCTAGAGCCTACGGAGGAGTCGCGTACGAGCAGTACTTC | CSARAYGGVAYEQYF
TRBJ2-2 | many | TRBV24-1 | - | TGTGCCACCAGTGATTCCCTACCCGGGGAGCTGTTTTTT | CATSDSLPGELFF
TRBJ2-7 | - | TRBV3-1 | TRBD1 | TGTGCCAGCAGCCAAGTCTGGACAGGATCCCACGAGCAGTACTTC | CASSQVWTGSHEQYF
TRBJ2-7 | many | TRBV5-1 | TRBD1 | TGCGCCAGCAGCTTGCCAGGGGGCGCGTACGAGCAGTACTTC | CASSLPGGAYEQYF
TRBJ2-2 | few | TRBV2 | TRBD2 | TGTGCCAGCAAGGCTAGCGGGCTGAAAGGGGAGCTGTTTTTT | CASKASGLKGELFF
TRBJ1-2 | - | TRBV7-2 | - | TGTGCCAGCAGCTTAAACAGGCGGGATGGCTACACCTTC | CASSLNRRDGYTF
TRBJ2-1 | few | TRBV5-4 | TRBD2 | TGTGCCAGCAGCTCCACTACGTTAGTAGCGGGTTCCTACAATGAGCAGTTCTTC | CASSSTTLVAGSYNEQFF
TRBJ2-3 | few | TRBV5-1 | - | TGCGCCAGCAGCTTGGCGACTCATGGCACAGATACGCAGTATTTT | CASSLATHGTDTQYF
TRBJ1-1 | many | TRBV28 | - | TGTGCCAGCAGTCCATATAAGGACGGGTCCACTGAAGCTTTCTTT | CASSPYKDGSTEAFF